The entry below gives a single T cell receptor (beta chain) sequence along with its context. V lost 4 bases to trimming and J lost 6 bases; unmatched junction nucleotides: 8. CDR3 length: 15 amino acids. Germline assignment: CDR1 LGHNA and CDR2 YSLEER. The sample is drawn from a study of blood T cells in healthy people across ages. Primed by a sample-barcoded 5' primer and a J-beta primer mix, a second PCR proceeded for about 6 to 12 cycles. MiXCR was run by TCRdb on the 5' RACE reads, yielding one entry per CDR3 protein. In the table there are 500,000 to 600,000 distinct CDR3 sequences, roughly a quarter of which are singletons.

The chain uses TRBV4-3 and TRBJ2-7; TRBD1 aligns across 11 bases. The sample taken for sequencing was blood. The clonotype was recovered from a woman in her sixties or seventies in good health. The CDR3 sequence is CASSLSGQGAGEQYF. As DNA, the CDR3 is TGCGCCAGCAGCCTCTCTGGACAGGGGGCCGGCGAGCAGTACTTC.